Here is one TCR beta chain with its context. The antigen this receptor binds is unknown. Base qualities are missing; no much larger clone stands one base away. The CDR3 spans 15 residues, from the cysteine through the phenylalanine. CDR3 DNA only is kept here, 45 bases in frame from base 1. As encoded in the germline V gene (reference sequence), CDR1 is SEHNR while CDR2 is FQNEAQ. Trimming takes 5 bases off V and 6 bases off J; junction bases not matched to a gene: 8. The data stem from a study of T cell responses to AZD1222 COVID-19 vaccine (dated by TCRdb to about 2021). Regarding the research as a whole: AZD1222 recipients given second doses at about 4 weeks or at about 12 weeks were pooled, since spike-specific TCR depth and breadth were not found to differ between the two schedules. A total of roughly 240 trial participants underwent TCR sequencing, of whom about 200 received two doses of AZD1222 and about 25 received two doses of the MenACWY control vaccine. Trial participants were enrolled into age subgroups of 18-55, 56-69 and 70-plus years, which contained roughly 140, 27 and 60 TCR-sequenced participants, respectively.

The sample's time point label is to be understood as: baseline before first vaccination. The vaccinee samples were drawn from two UK trials, COV001 and COV002, one of which was a single-blind randomized controlled phase 2/3 trial testing AZD1222 (ChAdOx1 nCoV-19) in healthy adults. For TCRbeta chain sequencing, PBMC samples from trial participants were taken at day 0 and at day 28 after the second dose. The CDR3 regions of human TCRbeta chains were subjected to immunosequencing. In the authors' own workflow: TCRs in the repertoires were compared against a reference library of SARS-CoV-2-specific TCRs that had been generated with the MIRA antigen-specificity platform. Breadth meant the fraction of unique TCRs that were SARS-CoV-2-associated, whereas depth meant the fraction of total T cells that were SARS-CoV-2-associated. Each spike-specific TCR was assigned to its reactive spike region and to a CD4 or CD8 class using the MIRA data. Log10-transformed breadth and depth values were compared by one-way ANOVA with Sidak's multiple comparisons tests. The clones in this table, taken by TCRdb from immuneACCESS, are in-frame only. Not every clone is retained; where verified, under half of the shortfall comes from an unresolved V gene, and the cause of the rest is unknown. The DNA gave D and trimming, while V, J and clone size come from that table. In this sample the table shows tens of thousands of clones, roughly 84% of which occur a single time. Jointly, the top ten make up 9.8% of the sample.

Study-wide conclusions, independent of this receptor: Because no day 14 peak-response samples were available, the repertoires could be characterized only after the peak T cell response. Conclusions about previously exposed vaccinees were limited because only six AZD1222 recipients were SARS-CoV-2 seropositive at baseline. After two AZD1222 doses, spike-specific TCR breadth and depth were significantly higher than at day 0 and than in MenACWY recipients. The vaccine-associated CD4 TCRs covered the entire spike protein, and the dominant responses fell in regions 160-218 and 743-854. Participants were mostly white British, with more females than males. The authors suggested clonal diversity may have been underestimated. The 56-69-year group was small, and its depth increase did not reach significance, likely because of low power. Reportedly, close to half of the unique spike-specific TCRs recognized epitopes lying outside the regions that are mutated in the B.1.351 and B.1.1.7 variants.

The chain is encoded by TRBV7-9 joined to TRBJ1-5, with 9 bases in between that match TRBD1. The origin of this receptor is an adult in good health. Sequencing used peripheral blood, obtained on day 0 of AZD1222 vaccination. The sequence in DNA is TGTGCCAGCAGCGACGATACAGGGGGCTTTCAGCCCCAGCATTTT. This is translated as CASSDDTGGFQPQHF. Joined to the reference TRBV7-9 and TRBJ1-5 proteins, this CDR3 gives the full variable domain: DTGVSQNPRHKITKRGQNVTFRCDPISEHNRLYWYRQTLGQGPEFLTYFQNEAQLEKSRLLSDRFSAERPKGSFSTLEIQRTEQGDSAMYLCASSDDTGGFQPQHFGDGTRLSIL.